These 19 T cell receptor beta chains were sequenced from one sample in a study of Ad26.COV2.S vaccination and SARS-CoV-2 variants. Profiling relied on immunoSEQ multiplex PCR, and the TCRdb table lists in-frame clones only, not all of them. The data contain around 450,000 clones, roughly nine tenths of them singletons. The treatment is: over 15 received Ad26.COV2.S at low or high dose, single or two shots; about 5 received placebo; per-sample allocation not given. Day 63 after the first injection of vaccine or placebo was the sampling time. The specimen comprised peripheral blood, sampled in a trial of Ad26.COV2.S vaccine versus placebo. These receptors originate from a person aged 18-60 years who received the Ad26.COV2.S COVID-19 vaccine or a placebo.

The rearrangement joins TRBV6-6 to TRBJ1-5, with 9 bases identical to TRBD1. Germline V CDR1 and CDR2: MNHNY, SVGAGI (reference sequence). CDR3 size: 15 residues. V trimming: 5 bases; J trimming: 2 bases; junction bases outside the gene matches: 4. The CDR3 sequence: CASSTQGAGNQPQHF. In DNA, the CDR3 is TGTGCCAGCAGTACACAGGGGGCTGGCAATCAGCCCCAGCATTTT.

V usage is TRBV3-1 (or the pseudogene TRBV3-2) and J usage is TRBJ2-3; 16 nucleotides line up with TRBD2. The V gene's germline CDR1 is LGHDT and CDR2 YNNKEL (reference sequence). This CDR3 comprises 17 residues. V was clipped by 0 bases and J by 3 bases; unmatched bases: 0. The chain's CDR3 is CASSQEGLAGGTDTQYF. In DNA, the CDR3 is TGTGCCAGCAGCCAAGAGGGACTAGCGGGAGGGACAGATACGCAGTATTTT.

The chain carries TRBV5-1 and TRBJ1-2; D gene ambiguous. V was trimmed by 5 bases and J by 0 bases, leaving 14 bases between them. CDR3 size: 15 residues. CDR1 is SGHRS, CDR2 YFSETQ, per germline. CDR3 bases: TGCGCCAGCAGTCCCATAGTTTCCCCTAACTATGGCTACACCTTC. This encodes CASSPIVSPNYGYTF.

This clone was counted a single time. The CDR3: CASRPTGEGEQYF. The CDR3, as DNA: TGTGCCAGCAGACCAACAGGGGAGGGCGAGCAGTACTTC. V usage is TRBV7-9 and J usage is TRBJ2-7; D is tentatively TRBD1 or TRBD2 (7 bases each). Trimming removed 6 bases at V and 6 bases at J, with 15 bases between. The length of the CDR3 is 13 residues. The germline CDR1 and CDR2 sequences are SEHNR and FQNEAQ (reference sequence).

The sample holds one count of this clone. V usage is TRBV30 and J usage is TRBJ1-3; D gene ambiguous. The V gene lost 4 bases and the J gene lost 0 bases, with 7 bases spanning the gap. The CDR3 spans 13 residues. Germline loops: CDR1 GTSNPN, CDR2 SVGIG (reference sequence). The CDR3 here is CAWTLNSGNTIYF. For the CDR3, the DNA is TGTGCCTGGACCTTGAACTCTGGAAACACCATATATTTT.

The chain couples TRBV27 to TRBJ1-5; D not certain. CDR3 length: 13 amino acids. Germline CDR1 is MNHEY and CDR2 is SMNVEV (reference sequence). Trimming took 5 bases from V and 1 from J, leaving 6 bases between them. The CDR3 loop is CASSKQSNQPQHF. The CDR3 DNA reads as TGTGCCAGCAGTAAACAGAGCAATCAGCCCCAGCATTTT.

The chain uses TRBV30 and TRBJ2-1; D uncertain. The CDR3 has 11 residues. Looked up from germline, CDR1 is GTSNPN and CDR2 is SVGIG (reference sequence). V was pared by 2 bases and J by 12 bases, with 11 bases between. In DNA form, the CDR3 reads TGTGCCTGGAGTTCCTCAACAAGGCAGTTCTTC. Encoded protein: CAWSSSTRQFF.

This chain joins TRBV12-5 and TRBJ2-1; D unclear. Germline V CDR1 and CDR2: LGHNT, FRNRAP. Trimming stripped 0 bases from V and 2 bases from J, with 11 bases between. The CDR3 covers 16 residues. The CDR3 spells CASGLVRDITYNEQFF. Here the CDR3 DNA reads TGTGCTAGTGGTTTGGTACGCGACATTACCTACAATGAGCAGTTCTTC.

The V gene is TRBV27, the J gene TRBJ1-3; D is unclear. V dropped 6 bases and J dropped 2 bases, with 11 bases sitting between them. Germline-derived CDR1 and CDR2 are MNHEY and SMNVEV (reference sequence). The CDR3 is made up of 14 amino acids. CDR3 loop: CASSPRRAGNTIYF. CDR3 sequence (DNA): TGTGCCAGCAGCCCCAGGCGGGCTGGAAACACCATATATTTT.

The chain carries TRBV5-1 and TRBJ2-2; D perhaps matches TRBD1 (5 bases). The CDR3 sequence is 15 residues long. Germline-derived CDR1 and CDR2 are SGHRS and YFSETQ. V was pared by 3 bases and J by 3 bases, with 12 bases between. The CDR3 here is CASSSPWGYTGELFF. Here the CDR3 DNA reads TGCGCCAGCAGCTCCCCCTGGGGCTACACCGGGGAGCTGTTTTTT.

This sequence joins TRBV2 and TRBJ2-3; no clear D gene. The V and J ends lost 4 bases and 4 bases respectively, with 12 bases between them. CDR3 length: 14 amino acids. In germline, CDR1 is SNHLY, CDR2 FYNNEI. The CDR3 protein is CASSVLETADTQYF. The CDR3 DNA is TGTGCCAGCAGTGTTTTGGAGACGGCAGATACGCAGTATTTT. Using reference TRBV2 and TRBJ2-3 for the parts outside the CDR3, the full variable domain is EPEVTQTPSHQVTQMGQEVILRCVPISNHLYFYWYRQILGQKVEFLVSFYNNEISEKSEIFDDQFSVERPDGSNFTLKIRSTKLEDSAMYFCASSVLETADTQYFGPGTRLTVL.

The chain links TRBV3-1 (or the pseudogene TRBV3-2) to TRBJ2-4, with D perhaps TRBD1 or TRBD2 (5 bases each). The CDR3 is 15 residues long. The V and J ends lost 3 bases and 0 bases respectively, with 9 bases between them. The germline V gene encodes CDR1 LGHDT and CDR2 YNNKEL (reference sequence). In DNA, the CDR3 is TGTGCCAGCAGCCAGAGGGACCAAGCCAAAAACATTCAGTACTTC. Encoded protein: CASSQRDQAKNIQYF.

The rearrangement joins TRBV19 to TRBJ1-5; tentatively, D is TRBD1 (5 bases). V was shortened by 2 bases and J by 6 bases, with 8 bases between the two germline ends. This CDR3 spans 13 amino acids. Germline-derived CDR1 and CDR2 are LNHDA and SQIVND (reference sequence). CDR3 amino acids: CASSIRGIQPQHF. Here the CDR3 DNA reads TGTGCCAGTAGTATACGGGGGATTCAGCCCCAGCATTTT.

This chain uses TRBV6-2 or TRBV6-3 with TRBJ1-1; D unclear. This CDR3 contains 13 residues. V shed 2 bases and J shed 6 bases, with 10 bases lying between them. Looked up from germline, CDR1 is MNHEY and CDR2 is SVGEGT. The CDR3 is CASSYQGVAEAFF. In DNA, the CDR3 is TGTGCCAGCAGTTACCAAGGAGTCGCTGAAGCTTTCTTT.

This clone was found a few times. The chain combines TRBV6-5 with TRBJ1-6, with 9 bases matching TRBD1. Germline V gene lookup returns CDR1 MNHEY and CDR2 SVGAGI. This CDR3 is built from 14 residues. After removal of 5 bases from V and 10 bases from J, the junction contained 6 bases not matched to a gene. The CDR3 DNA is TGTGCCAGCAGTCGCCGGGACAGGGACTCACCCCTCCACTTT. Protein: CASSRRDRDSPLHF.

In nucleotides, the CDR3 is TGCAGCGTTGAAGTCGGGGGAAACACCATATATTTT. It is translated as CSVEVGGNTIYF. The chain employs TRBV29-1 and TRBJ1-3, with D unresolved. Germline V CDR1 and CDR2: SQVTM, ANQGSEA. The CDR3 spans 12 residues. V was shortened by 1 base and J by 4 bases, with 5 bases between the two germline ends.

The V call is TRBV4-3, the J call TRBJ1-6, with D possibly being TRBD1 (5 bases). Per germline, CDR1 LGHNA and CDR2 YSLEER. This CDR3 is built from 16 residues. V was cut by 0 bases and J by 6 bases, with 12 bases left in between. The CDR3 protein is CASSQDGGGGNSPLHF. In DNA form, the CDR3 reads TGCGCCAGCAGCCAAGACGGAGGCGGGGGTAATTCACCCCTCCACTTT.

The J gene is TRBJ1-5, the V gene TRBV3-1 (or the pseudogene TRBV3-2); D uncertain. CDR3 length: 15 amino acids. Germline loops: CDR1 LGHDT, CDR2 YNNKEL (reference sequence). V was clipped by 4 bases and J by 3 bases, with 13 bases between them. DNA for the CDR3: TGTGCCAGCAGCCGGTACACCGGATACAATCAGCCCCAGCATTTT. Translation gives CASSRYTGYNQPQHF.

This chain links TRBV4-2 with TRBJ2-1; D tentatively reads TRBD1 or TRBD2 (5 bases each). The CDR3 sequence is 20 residues long. Trimming left V 4 bases short and J 0 bases short, with 25 bases between. Germline V gene lookup returns CDR1 LGHNA and CDR2 YNFKEQ. The CDR3 DNA is TGTGCCAGCAGCCCACAATCAAGGGGTAGGGACGGAAGCTCCTACAATGAGCAGTTCTTC. Translation gives CASSPQSRGRDGSSYNEQFF.